This TCR beta chain was sequenced during a study of CD8 T cells in Susac syndrome. Study-level background: Intravenous immunoglobulin alone or corticosteroids were being given to patients with Susac syndrome at blood draw, unless they were therapy-naive.

Random hexamers were used to reverse transcribe an amount of about 0.45 to 1 ug RNA. TCR beta CDR3 was amplified by immunoSEQ multiplex PCR. This amplification extended across 54 Vbeta and 13 Jbeta segments. TCRdb redid the calling of the immunoSEQ multiplex PCR reads with MiXCR, one entry per CDR3 protein. The sample holds 71,000 or so distinct CDR3 sequences, roughly 93% seen once. The CDR3 consists of 13 residues. V shed 3 bases and J 3 bases; nucleotides not matched to a gene: 1. CDR1 SGHRS and CDR2 YFSETQ come from the germline V gene. CD8+ and CD4+ T cells from blood underwent TCR beta sequencing. TEMRA cells were enriched by FACS, while CD8+ and CD4+ T cells were obtained through a negative isolation that was performed magnetically.

Sequencing input: CD4+ T cells from PBMCs. The TCR comes from a human donor with Susac syndrome. J is TRBJ2-5 and V is TRBV5-1, with 8 bases matching TRBD1. CDR3 region: CASSSQGEETQYF. The CDR3 nucleotides read TGCGCCAGCAGCTCACAGGGGGAAGAGACCCAGTACTTC.